This is a list of T cell receptor beta chains from one sample in a study of patients and donors after allogeneic stem cell transplantation. TCRdb re-derived calls from the RT-PCR reads in MiXCR, one entry per CDR3 protein. The repertoire holds about 200,000 distinct CDR3 sequences, with around two fifths as singletons. Sequences were obtained from blood, either unsorted or a sorted T cell fraction (not recorded which). These receptors were obtained from a human donor who was either an allogeneic HSCT recipient or a stem cell or donor lymphocyte infusion donor (not recorded which). It is not recorded whose cells these are; they may come from a transplant donor. Each CDR3 is given with its conserved first and last residue. A D gene is named only where the DNA matches it firmly. Part of the rows lack a size; the others show once, few, many or a class for expanded clones.

j_gene: TRBJ1-5
abundance: .
d_gene: .
v_gene: TRBV20-1
CDR3nt: TGCAGTGCTAGCTCCTTCGACGGAGTTCAGCCCCAGCATTTT
CDR3aa: CSASSFDGVQPQHF

j_gene: TRBJ1-1
abundance: .
d_gene: TRBD1
v_gene: TRBV27
CDR3nt: TGTGCCAGCGGAGACAGGGGGTTGACTGAAGCTTTCTTT
CDR3aa: CASGDRGLTEAFF

j_gene: TRBJ1-4
abundance: .
d_gene: .
v_gene: TRBV6-5
CDR3nt: TGTGCCAGCAGTTATCAGCTAGGGAGGGCTGAAAAACTGTTTTTT
CDR3aa: CASSYQLGRAEKLFF

j_gene: TRBJ2-5
abundance: .
d_gene: TRBD2
v_gene: TRBV11-2
CDR3nt: TGTGCCAGCAGCTTCTTCCCGACTAGCGGGGGGGGAGAGACCCAGTACTTC
CDR3aa: CASSFFPTSGGGETQYF

j_gene: TRBJ1-1
abundance: few
d_gene: .
v_gene: TRBV12-3/TRBV12-4
CDR3nt: TGTGCCAGCAGTTTCAGTGGGGGGTACACTGAAGCTTTCTTT
CDR3aa: CASSFSGGYTEAFF

j_gene: TRBJ1-1
abundance: .
d_gene: .
v_gene: TRBV20-1
CDR3nt: TGCAGTGCTAGGGTCATGGCCGGGACGGCGAACACTGAAGCTTTCTTT
CDR3aa: CSARVMAGTANTEAFF

j_gene: TRBJ1-1
abundance: few
d_gene: TRBD1
v_gene: TRBV5-1
CDR3nt: TGCGCCAGCAGCTTGGCCGGGACAGCGAACACTGAAGCTTTCTTT
CDR3aa: CASSLAGTANTEAFF

j_gene: TRBJ1-5
abundance: few
d_gene: TRBD1
v_gene: TRBV4-1
CDR3nt: TGCGCCAGCAGCCAATTGGCCGGGACAGCCGAAATTTGGCCCCAGCATTTT
CDR3aa: CASSQLAGTAEIWPQHF

j_gene: TRBJ1-1
abundance: few
d_gene: .
v_gene: TRBV29-1
CDR3nt: TGCAGCGTTGAAGAGGGCATGAACACTGAAGCTTTCTTT
CDR3aa: CSVEEGMNTEAFF

j_gene: TRBJ2-1
abundance: .
d_gene: .
v_gene: TRBV7-8
CDR3nt: TGTGCCAGCAGCTTAATCCGCGGCCAGGGCAGTGAGCAGTTCTTC
CDR3aa: CASSLIRGQGSEQFF

j_gene: TRBJ1-2
abundance: few
d_gene: .
v_gene: TRBV4-3
CDR3nt: TGCGCCAGCAGCCAGGACCAGGACCTAAACTATGGCTACACCTTC
CDR3aa: CASSQDQDLNYGYTF

j_gene: TRBJ1-3
abundance: few
d_gene: .
v_gene: TRBV15
CDR3nt: TGTGCCACCAGCAGAGATCAAGGGGCTGGAAACACCATATATTTT
CDR3aa: CATSRDQGAGNTIYF

j_gene: TRBJ2-7
abundance: few
d_gene: .
v_gene: TRBV24-1
CDR3nt: TGTGCCACCCAATCCGGGGACTACGAGCAGTACTTC
CDR3aa: CATQSGDYEQYF

j_gene: TRBJ1-3
abundance: few
d_gene: .
v_gene: TRBV3-1
CDR3nt: TGTGCCAGCAGCCAACAAACAGGGTTGGCTGGAAACACCATATATTTT
CDR3aa: CASSQQTGLAGNTIYF

j_gene: TRBJ2-6
abundance: few
d_gene: .
v_gene: TRBV29-1
CDR3nt: TGCAGCGTTGGTGGTGGGGCTGGGGCCAACGTCCTGACTTTC
CDR3aa: CSVGGGAGANVLTF

j_gene: TRBJ1-1
abundance: .
d_gene: TRBD1
v_gene: TRBV10-3
CDR3nt: TGTGCCATCAGTGGGACAGGGGACACTGAAGCTTTCTTT
CDR3aa: CAISGTGDTEAFF

j_gene: TRBJ1-1
abundance: .
d_gene: TRBD1
v_gene: TRBV5-1
CDR3nt: TGCGCCAGCAGCTTAGCGGACAGGGGCACTGAAGCTTTCTTT
CDR3aa: CASSLADRGTEAFF

j_gene: TRBJ2-4
abundance: .
d_gene: .
v_gene: TRBV4-2
CDR3nt: TGTGCCAGCAGCCAACTTATCAGGAGCAAAAACATTCAGTACTTC
CDR3aa: CASSQLIRSKNIQYF

j_gene: TRBJ1-6
abundance: few
d_gene: .
v_gene: TRBV12-3/TRBV12-4
CDR3nt: TGTGCCAGCAGTTTATCGTGGAGTTCACCCCTCCACTTT
CDR3aa: CASSLSWSSPLHF

j_gene: TRBJ1-1
abundance: .
d_gene: .
v_gene: TRBV5-1
CDR3nt: TGCGCCAGCAGCCTCGGACAGTACACTGAAGCTTTCTTT
CDR3aa: CASSLGQYTEAFF

j_gene: TRBJ1-2
abundance: .
d_gene: .
v_gene: TRBV5-1
CDR3nt: TGCGCCAGCAGCTTGGAAGGGATCGACTATGGCTACACCTTC
CDR3aa: CASSLEGIDYGYTF

j_gene: TRBJ1-4
abundance: few
d_gene: .
v_gene: TRBV12-3/TRBV12-4
CDR3nt: TGTGCCAGCAGTTTAAACTTGGGGGCTAATGAAAAACTGTTTTTT
CDR3aa: CASSLNLGANEKLFF

j_gene: TRBJ1-5
abundance: .
d_gene: .
v_gene: TRBV21-1
CDR3nt: TGTGCCAGCAGCAAAGCGCTGGGAGCCAAGGGCAATCAGCCCCAGCATTTT
CDR3aa: CASSKALGAKGNQPQHF

j_gene: TRBJ1-2
abundance: few
d_gene: .
v_gene: TRBV2
CDR3nt: TGTGCCAGCAGTGGGCGGACGGACTATGGCTACACCTTC
CDR3aa: CASSGRTDYGYTF

j_gene: TRBJ2-5
abundance: few
d_gene: TRBD2
v_gene: TRBV11-2
CDR3nt: TGTGCCAGCAGCTTAGGTAGTAGCGGGGTGGAGACCCAGTACTTC
CDR3aa: CASSLGSSGVETQYF

j_gene: TRBJ1-2
abundance: few
d_gene: .
v_gene: TRBV24-1
CDR3nt: TGTGCCACCAGTGATGACGGGGATGGCTACACCTTC
CDR3aa: CATSDDGDGYTF

j_gene: TRBJ2-1
abundance: .
d_gene: TRBD1
v_gene: TRBV12-3/TRBV12-4
CDR3nt: TGTGCCAGCATCCCGACAGGGGCCTACAATGAGCAGTTCTTC
CDR3aa: CASIPTGAYNEQFF

j_gene: TRBJ1-1
abundance: .
d_gene: .
v_gene: TRBV6-6
CDR3nt: TGTGCCAGCAGGAACGCGCCACGGGTCGGAGCTTTCTTT
CDR3aa: CASRNAPRVGAFF

j_gene: TRBJ1-2
abundance: .
d_gene: TRBD1
v_gene: TRBV4-3
CDR3nt: TGCGCCAGCAGCCGGACAGGAATCGGTCCAGCTAACTATGGCTACACCTTC
CDR3aa: CASSRTGIGPANYGYTF

j_gene: TRBJ1-1
abundance: .
d_gene: TRBD1
v_gene: TRBV12-3/TRBV12-4
CDR3nt: TGTGCCAGGGAAGGGGGCTCCGACACTGAAGCTTTCTTT
CDR3aa: CAREGGSDTEAFF

j_gene: TRBJ1-1
abundance: few
d_gene: TRBD1
v_gene: TRBV29-1
CDR3nt: TGCAGCGTTGTCCGGGACAGGAGACCAACTGAAGCTTTCTTT
CDR3aa: CSVVRDRRPTEAFF

j_gene: TRBJ2-7
abundance: .
d_gene: .
v_gene: TRBV12-3/TRBV12-4
CDR3nt: TGTGCCAGCAGCCACGGACGGTCGATCTACGAGCAGTACTTC
CDR3aa: CASSHGRSIYEQYF

j_gene: TRBJ1-5
abundance: .
d_gene: .
v_gene: TRBV7-6
CDR3nt: TGTGCCAGCAGCTTAGGGGCCGCCCCTCAGCCCCAGCATTTT
CDR3aa: CASSLGAAPQPQHF

j_gene: TRBJ1-1
abundance: few
d_gene: .
v_gene: TRBV20-1
CDR3nt: TGCAGTGCTAGGGACAATGAAGCTTTCTTT
CDR3aa: CSARDNEAFF

j_gene: TRBJ1-4
abundance: .
d_gene: .
v_gene: TRBV20-1
CDR3nt: TGCAGTGCTAGCGACGGTTATGAAAAACTGTTTTTT
CDR3aa: CSASDGYEKLFF

j_gene: TRBJ2-7
abundance: .
d_gene: .
v_gene: TRBV25-1
CDR3nt: TGTGCCAGCAGTGGCCCAGGGAGGTACGAGCAGTACTTC
CDR3aa: CASSGPGRYEQYF

j_gene: TRBJ2-3
abundance: .
d_gene: TRBD2
v_gene: TRBV20-1
CDR3nt: TGCAGTGCTAGAGGGCGGGGGGACACAGATACGCAGTATTTT
CDR3aa: CSARGRGDTDTQYF

j_gene: TRBJ1-5
abundance: .
d_gene: .
v_gene: TRBV6-6
CDR3nt: TGTGCCAGCACCCCCCTCGAGGGAAGTCAGCCCCAGCATTTT
CDR3aa: CASTPLEGSQPQHF

j_gene: TRBJ1-5
abundance: .
d_gene: .
v_gene: TRBV9
CDR3nt: TGTGCCAGCAGCGTAGATGGAGGCCAGCCCCAGCATTTT
CDR3aa: CASSVDGGQPQHF